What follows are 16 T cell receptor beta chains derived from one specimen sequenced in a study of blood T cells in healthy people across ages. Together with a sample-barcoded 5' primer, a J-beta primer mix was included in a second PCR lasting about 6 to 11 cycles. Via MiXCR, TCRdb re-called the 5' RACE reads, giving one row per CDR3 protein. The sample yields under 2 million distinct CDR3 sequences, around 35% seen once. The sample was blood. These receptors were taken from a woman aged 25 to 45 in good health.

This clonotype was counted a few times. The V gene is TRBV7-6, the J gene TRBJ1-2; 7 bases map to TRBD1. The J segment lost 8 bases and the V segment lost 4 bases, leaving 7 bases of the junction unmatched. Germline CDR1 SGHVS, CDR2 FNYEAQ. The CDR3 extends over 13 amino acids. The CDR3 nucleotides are TGTGCCAGCAGCTCCGCACAGGGGCACGGCTACACCTTC. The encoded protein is CASSSAQGHGYTF.

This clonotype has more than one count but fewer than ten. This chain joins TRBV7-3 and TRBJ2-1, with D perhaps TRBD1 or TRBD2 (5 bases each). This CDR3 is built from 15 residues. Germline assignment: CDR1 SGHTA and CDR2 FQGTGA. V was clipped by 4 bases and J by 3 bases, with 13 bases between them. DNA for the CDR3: TGTGCCAGCAGCTCTGGGGGTAGCGTCTACAATGAGCAGTTCTTC. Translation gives CASSSGGSVYNEQFF. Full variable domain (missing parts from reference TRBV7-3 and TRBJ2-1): GAGVSQTPSNKVTEKGKYVELRCDPISGHTALYWYRQSLGQGPEFLIYFQGTGAADDSGLPNDRFFAVRPEGSVSTLKIQRTERGDSAVYLCASSSGGSVYNEQFFGPGTRLTVL.

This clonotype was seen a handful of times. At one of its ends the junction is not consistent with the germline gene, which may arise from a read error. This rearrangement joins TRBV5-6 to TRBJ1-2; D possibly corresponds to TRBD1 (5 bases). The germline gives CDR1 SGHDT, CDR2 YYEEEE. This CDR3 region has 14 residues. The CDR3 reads CASSFGTANYDYTF. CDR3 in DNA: TGTGCCAGCAGCTTCGGGACGGCCAACTATGACTACACCTTC.

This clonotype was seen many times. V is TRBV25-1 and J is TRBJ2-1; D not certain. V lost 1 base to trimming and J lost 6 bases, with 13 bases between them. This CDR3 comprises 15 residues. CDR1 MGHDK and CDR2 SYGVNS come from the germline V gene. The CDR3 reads CASSESLGSLNEQFF. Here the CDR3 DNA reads TGTGCCAGCAGTGAATCATTGGGCAGCCTCAATGAGCAGTTCTTC.

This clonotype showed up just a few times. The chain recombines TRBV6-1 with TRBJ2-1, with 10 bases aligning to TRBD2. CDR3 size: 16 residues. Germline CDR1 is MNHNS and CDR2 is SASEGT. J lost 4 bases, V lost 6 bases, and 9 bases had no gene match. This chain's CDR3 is CASRPLSAGGYNEQFF. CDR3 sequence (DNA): TGTGCCAGCAGGCCCCTATCAGCGGGAGGGTACAATGAGCAGTTCTTC.

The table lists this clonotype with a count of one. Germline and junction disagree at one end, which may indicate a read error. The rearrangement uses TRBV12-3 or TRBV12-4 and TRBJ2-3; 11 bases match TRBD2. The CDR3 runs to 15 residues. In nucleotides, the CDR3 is TGTGCCAGCAGTGCTAGCGGGGGGCAGGCAGATGCGCAGTATTTT. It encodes CASSASGGQADAQYF.

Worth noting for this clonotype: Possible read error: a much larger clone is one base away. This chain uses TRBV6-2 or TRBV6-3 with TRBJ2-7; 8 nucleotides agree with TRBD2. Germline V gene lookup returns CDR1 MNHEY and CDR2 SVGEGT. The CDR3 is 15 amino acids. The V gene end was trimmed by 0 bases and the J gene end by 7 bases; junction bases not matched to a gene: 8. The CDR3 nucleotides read TGTGCCAGCAGTTACTCACTAGCGGAACCTCAGGAGCAGTACTTC. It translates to CASSYSLAEPQEQYF.

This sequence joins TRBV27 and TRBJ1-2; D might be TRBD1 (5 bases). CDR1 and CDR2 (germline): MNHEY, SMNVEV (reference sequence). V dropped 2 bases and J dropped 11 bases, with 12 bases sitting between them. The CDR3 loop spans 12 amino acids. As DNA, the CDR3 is TGTGCCAGCAGTTTAAAGGGGACTCTGTACACCTTC. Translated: CASSLKGTLYTF.

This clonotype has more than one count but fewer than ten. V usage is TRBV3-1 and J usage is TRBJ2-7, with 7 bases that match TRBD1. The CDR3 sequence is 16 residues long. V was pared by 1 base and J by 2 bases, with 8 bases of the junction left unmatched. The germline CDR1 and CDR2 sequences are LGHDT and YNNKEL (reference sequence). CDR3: CASSQGLVDRTYEQYF. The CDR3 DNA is TGTGCCAGCAGCCAAGGATTAGTGGACAGGACCTACGAGCAGTACTTC.

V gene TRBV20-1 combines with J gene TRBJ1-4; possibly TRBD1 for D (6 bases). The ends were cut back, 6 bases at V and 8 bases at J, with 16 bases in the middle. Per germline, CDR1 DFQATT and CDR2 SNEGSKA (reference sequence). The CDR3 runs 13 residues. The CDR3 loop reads CSAPGGAQEKLFF. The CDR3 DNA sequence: TGCAGTGCCCCTGGGGGGGCGCAGGAAAAACTGTTTTTT.

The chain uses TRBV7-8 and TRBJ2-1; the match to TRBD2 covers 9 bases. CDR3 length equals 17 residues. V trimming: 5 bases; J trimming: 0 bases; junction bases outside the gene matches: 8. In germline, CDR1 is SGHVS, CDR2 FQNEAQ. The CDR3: CASSLSGGRGSYNEQFF. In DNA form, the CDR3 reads TGTGCCAGCAGCCTTAGCGGGGGCCGGGGCTCCTACAATGAGCAGTTCTTC.

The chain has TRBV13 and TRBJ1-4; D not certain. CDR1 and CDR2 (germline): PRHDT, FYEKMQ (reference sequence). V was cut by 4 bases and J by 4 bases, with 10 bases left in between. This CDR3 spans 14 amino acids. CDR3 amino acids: CASSSEFLNEKLFF. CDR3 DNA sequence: TGTGCCAGCAGCTCCGAATTCCTTAATGAAAAACTGTTTTTT.

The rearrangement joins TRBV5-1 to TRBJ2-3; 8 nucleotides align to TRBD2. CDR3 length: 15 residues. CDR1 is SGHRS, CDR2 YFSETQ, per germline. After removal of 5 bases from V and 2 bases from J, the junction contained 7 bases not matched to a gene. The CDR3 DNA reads TGCGCCAGCAGTGGCCCAGCGGGGGACACAGATACGCAGTATTTT. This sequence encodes CASSGPAGDTDTQYF.

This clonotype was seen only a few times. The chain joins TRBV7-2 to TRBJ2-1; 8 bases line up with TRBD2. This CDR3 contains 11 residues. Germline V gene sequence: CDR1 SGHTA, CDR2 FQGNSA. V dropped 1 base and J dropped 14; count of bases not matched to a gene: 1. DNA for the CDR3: TGTGCCAGCAGCTTAGGGCGGGAGGAGTTCTTC. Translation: CASSLGREEFF.

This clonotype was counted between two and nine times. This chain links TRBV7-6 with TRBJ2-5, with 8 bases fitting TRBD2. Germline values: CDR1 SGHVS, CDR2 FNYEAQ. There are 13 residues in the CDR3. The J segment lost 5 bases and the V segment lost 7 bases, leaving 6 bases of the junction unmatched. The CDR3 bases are TGTGCCAGCACGGGGGGGGTGCGGGAGACCCAGTACTTC. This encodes CASTGGVRETQYF.

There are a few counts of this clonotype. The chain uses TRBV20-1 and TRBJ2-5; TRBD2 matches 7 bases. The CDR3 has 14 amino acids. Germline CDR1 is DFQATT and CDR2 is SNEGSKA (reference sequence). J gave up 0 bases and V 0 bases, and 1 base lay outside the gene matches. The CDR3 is CSAREGGNQETQYF. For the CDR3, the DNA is TGCAGTGCTAGAGAGGGGGGGAACCAAGAGACCCAGTACTTC.